The rows below give T cell receptor beta chains drawn from one sample of a study of OX40 agonist ivuxolimab in advanced cancers. Profiling relied on immunoSEQ multiplex PCR, and the TCRdb table lists in-frame clones only, not all of them. This table holds some 46,000 clones, about 89% found once. The sample consisted of CD4+ or CD8+ T cells sorted from blood, taken in a trial of the OX40 agonist ivuxolimab. These receptors all stem from an adult with an advanced solid tumor such as melanoma, head and neck, liver or kidney cancer. Each CDR3 is given with its conserved first and last residue. The order of the fields is D gene, V gene, clone size, J gene, CDR3 protein, CDR3 DNA. D genes are given only for firm matches. A clone size is listed for some rows: how often the clone was seen (once, few, many), or a class if it is expanded.

TRBD1	TRBV7-3	once	TRBJ2-1	CASSSTGYNEQFF	TGTGCCAGCAGCTCGACAGGGTACAATGAGCAGTTCTTC
NA	TRBV27	NA	TRBJ1-1	CASRGFDGNTEAFF	TGTGCCAGCAGGGGCTTTGACGGGAACACTGAAGCTTTCTTT
TRBD2	TRBV4-3	NA	TRBJ2-1	CASSQLAGGNEQFF	TGCGCCAGCAGCCAACTAGCGGGGGGCAATGAGCAGTTCTTC
NA	TRBV5-4	NA	TRBJ2-2	CASSLETGVTGELFF	TGTGCCAGCAGCTTGGAGACAGGTGTCACCGGGGAGCTGTTTTTT
NA	TRBV5-1	NA	TRBJ1-2	CASSLAQPAGLVYTF	TGCGCCAGCAGCTTGGCCCAGCCAGCTGGGCTTGTCTACACCTTC
NA	TRBV27	NA	TRBJ2-1	CASSKGGDSQFF	TGTGCCAGCAGCAAAGGGGGGGACAGCCAGTTCTTC
NA	TRBV19	NA	TRBJ1-1	CASSAMTDFKAFF	TGTGCCAGTAGTGCCATGACAGACTTCAAAGCTTTCTTT
NA	TRBV5-5	NA	TRBJ1-6	CASSQDAPAGSNSPLHF	TGCGCCAGCAGCCAAGATGCCCCGGCAGGCTCCAATTCACCCCTCCACTTT
TRBD1	TRBV9	NA	TRBJ2-2	CASSPTGGYTGELFF	TGTGCCAGCAGCCCTACAGGGGGGTACACCGGGGAGCTGTTTTTT
NA	TRBV30	NA	TRBJ1-1	CAWSVRGANEAFF	TGTGCCTGGAGTGTACGGGGGGCGAATGAAGCTTTCTTT
TRBD2	TRBV27	NA	TRBJ2-5	CASSLSLIGGEQETQYF	TGTGCCAGCAGTTTATCTCTGATCGGGGGGGAGCAAGAGACCCAGTACTTC
TRBD1	TRBV4-2	NA	TRBJ2-7	CASSLSRDRSHEQYF	TGTGCCAGCAGCCTTTCCAGGGACAGGAGCCACGAGCAGTACTTC
NA	TRBV14	once	TRBJ2-2	CASGSRGLRTGELFF	TGTGCCAGCGGTTCCCGGGGGCTTCGGACCGGGGAGCTGTTTTTT
TRBD1	TRBV27	NA	TRBJ2-1	CASSRGQDSYNEQFF	TGTGCCAGCAGTCGGGGACAGGACTCCTACAATGAGCAGTTCTTC
TRBD2	TRBV9	NA	TRBJ2-2	CASSVVLPSGSGELFF	TGTGCCAGCAGCGTAGTTCTTCCTAGCGGGAGCGGGGAGCTGTTTTTT
TRBD1	TRBV6-5	NA	TRBJ1-1	CASPQGQLTEAFF	TGTGCCAGCCCACAGGGGCAATTGACTGAAGCTTTCTTT
TRBD1	TRBV19	NA	TRBJ2-5	CASSVTGGEETQYF	TGTGCCAGTAGCGTCACAGGGGGCGAAGAGACCCAGTACTTC
NA	TRBV6-5	NA	TRBJ1-1	CASSYSMNTEAFF	TGTGCCAGCAGCTACAGCATGAACACTGAAGCTTTCTTT
NA	TRBV30	few	TRBJ1-1	CAWSVGTGAFF	TGTGCCTGGAGTGTAGGAACGGGGGCTTTCTTT
NA	TRBV9	NA	TRBJ1-6	CASSIGRSPLHF	TGTGCCAGCAGTATAGGGAGGTCACCCCTCCACTTT
NA	TRBV6-5	NA	TRBJ1-1	CASSYTFSGNTEAFF	TGTGCCAGCAGTTATACATTCTCCGGGAACACTGAAGCTTTCTTT
NA	TRBV19	NA	TRBJ2-1	CASSIGTGPPLDEQFF	TGTGCCAGTAGTATAGGAACGGGACCGCCCTTGGATGAGCAGTTCTTC
NA	TRBV2	NA	TRBJ2-5	CASSDLNGIQGETQYF	TGTGCCAGCAGTGACCTAAATGGCATTCAGGGAGAGACCCAGTACTTC
NA	TRBV7-2	NA	TRBJ1-5	CASSLVGGDNQPQHF	TGTGCCAGCAGCTTAGTCGGGGGCGACAATCAGCCCCAGCATTTT
NA	TRBV18	NA	TRBJ2-5	CASSPPPGRETQYF	TGTGCCAGCTCACCACCGCCAGGCCGGGAGACCCAGTACTTC
NA	TRBV21-1	NA	TRBJ1-5	CASSLECEDSNQPQHF	TGTGCCAGCAGCCTTGAATGTGAGGATAGCAATCAGCCCCAGCATTTT
TRBD2	TRBV6-6	NA	TRBJ2-7	CASNLAGIYEQYF	TGTGCCAGCAACCTAGCGGGAATCTACGAGCAGTACTTC
NA	TRBV7-2	NA	TRBJ1-5	CASSLYWGGNQPQHF	TGTGCCAGCAGCTTATACTGGGGTGGCAATCAGCCCCAGCATTTT
NA	TRBV9	NA	TRBJ1-1	CASSVDQGEAAFF	TGTGCCAGCAGCGTAGACCAGGGAGAAGCGGCTTTCTTT
TRBD1	TRBV7-2	NA	TRBJ1-2	CASSSQGEPYGYTF	TGTGCCAGCAGCTCACAGGGGGAACCCTATGGCTACACCTTC
TRBD1	TRBV10-3	NA	TRBJ1-5	CAIRGQGYQPQHF	TGTGCCATCAGAGGACAGGGGTATCAGCCCCAGCATTTT
NA	TRBV10-3	few	TRBJ2-7	CAISPTVYEQYF	TGTGCCATCAGTCCCACCGTCTACGAGCAGTACTTC
NA	TRBV19	NA	TRBJ2-2	CASSIIGNTGELFF	TGTGCCAGTAGTATTATTGGGAACACCGGGGAGCTGTTTTTT
NA	TRBV6-4	NA	TRBJ1-2	CASSDGRAGYDDGYTF	TGTGCCAGCAGTGACGGTAGGGCAGGGTACGATGATGGCTACACCTTC
NA	TRBV27	NA	TRBJ2-7	CASSLQVNYEQYF	TGTGCCAGCAGTCTCCAGGTTAACTACGAGCAGTACTTC
NA	TRBV18	NA	TRBJ2-1	CASSGLATPYNEQFF	TGTGCCAGCTCAGGGCTAGCCACCCCCTACAATGAGCAGTTCTTC
NA	TRBV5-5	NA	TRBJ2-7	CASSWDFTYEQYF	TGTGCCAGCAGCTGGGACTTTACCTACGAGCAGTACTTC
TRBD2	TRBV27	NA	TRBJ2-5	CASSLKGLAGVYQETQYF	TGTGCCAGCAGTTTAAAGGGACTAGCGGGGGTTTACCAAGAGACCCAGTACTTC
TRBD1	TRBV4-3	NA	TRBJ1-2	CASSPSQGARYGYTF	TGCGCCAGCAGCCCTTCGCAGGGGGCGCGGTATGGCTACACCTTC
TRBD1	TRBV6-4	few	TRBJ2-7	CASSDGDRGEQYF	TGTGCCAGCAGTGACGGGGACAGGGGCGAGCAGTACTTC